This TCR beta chain stems from a study of blood T cell repertoires in COVID-19. Study-level background: Italy, Spain and the United States were the sources of the convalescent and acute COVID-19 samples.

The CDR3 is 13 amino acids in total, end residues counted. Germline assignment: CDR1 SNHLY and CDR2 FYNNEI. Concerning this clone: As the CDR3 is not closed by the conserved phenylalanine or tryptophan, this likely results from a read error. The limits of the CDR3 on the DNA are not certain, so only TCRdb's listed CDR3 is given.

The assay was immunoSEQ multiplex PCR, and TCRdb's table has in-frame clones only and misses some. The sample records just over 650,000 clones, about 87% being singletons. The sequence came from a woman between 18 and 29 years old with acute or convalescent COVID-19. The chain combines TRBV2 with TRBJ1-6; TRBD1 is the table's D call, not checked against the DNA. Sequencing was done on a sample of peripheral blood. CDR3 amino acids: CASSEDGAPLGSV.